These 13 T cell receptor beta chains were sequenced from one sample in a study of shared clonotypes between healthy human individuals. The method was immunoSEQ multiplex PCR; TCRdb's version includes in-frame clones alone and lacks a portion of them. The sample holds approximately 500,000 clones, 60% to 80% seen once. The specimen was PBMCs. All receptors come from a woman aged 35 to 49 in good health. Some clones in this sample may be carry-over from other donors' samples.

J is TRBJ2-7 and V is TRBV2, with no clear D. The germline CDR1 and CDR2 sequences are SNHLY and FYNNEI. Trimming shortened V by 6 bases and J by 3 bases, and 9 bases separated the two germline ends. The CDR3 has 12 residues. CDR3 amino acids: CASSLQLYEQYF. DNA of the CDR3: TGTGCCAGCAGCCTCCAGCTCTACGAGCAGTACTTC. Combining the CDR3 with reference TRBV2 and TRBJ2-7 gives the whole variable domain EPEVTQTPSHQVTQMGQEVILRCVPISNHLYFYWYRQILGQKVEFLVSFYNNEISEKSEIFDDQFSVERPDGSNFTLKIRSTKLEDSAMYFCASSLQLYEQYFGPGTRLTVT.

The rearrangement joins TRBV29-1 to TRBJ2-5; 11 bases fit TRBD2. Germline loops: CDR1 SQVTM, CDR2 ANQGSEA. Losses at the gene ends were 0 bases for V and 4 bases for J; bases not matched to a gene: 1. The CDR3 is 14 amino acids. The CDR3 DNA reads TGCAGCGTTGAAGAAACTAGCGGGGGAGAGACCCAGTACTTC. Translated, it gives CSVEETSGGETQYF. The whole variable domain, remainder taken from reference TRBV29-1 and TRBJ2-5, is SAVISQKPSRDICQRGTSLTIQCQVDSQVTMMFWYRQQPGQSLTLIATANQGSEATYESGFVIDKFPISRPNLTFSTLTVSNMSPEDSSIYLCSVEETSGGETQYFGPGTRLLVL.

The J gene is TRBJ2-7, the V gene TRBV2; D is ambiguous. This CDR3 is built from 12 residues. Trimming shortened V by 8 bases and J by 7 bases, and 15 bases separated the two germline ends. CDR1 is SNHLY, CDR2 FYNNEI, per germline. For the CDR3, the DNA is TGTGCCAGCGGGTTCGTTTTGTTGGAGCAGTACTTC. Translated: CASGFVLLEQYF.

As to this clone: This may arise from a read error, as a much more abundant clone is one base away. This chain uses TRBV4-2 with TRBJ2-2; no firm D call. Per the germline V gene, CDR1 is LGHNA and CDR2 is YNFKEQ. V was clipped by 0 bases and J by 5 bases, with 4 bases between them. The CDR3 runs 13 residues. DNA for the CDR3: TGTGCCAGCAGCCAAGACCGTACCGGGGAGCTGTTTTTT. It encodes CASSQDRTGELFF.

V gene TRBV7-3 combines with J gene TRBJ2-1, with D unclear. The germline gives CDR1 SGHTA, CDR2 FQGTGA. This CDR3 is built from 15 residues. Trimming took off 2 bases at V and 0 bases at J, with 8 bases between the two ends. Written as DNA, the CDR3 is TGTGCCAGCAGCTTAGAACCCAGCTCCTACAATGAGCAGTTCTTC. This codes for CASSLEPSSYNEQFF.

This rearrangement joins TRBV27 to TRBJ2-7, with D possibly matching TRBD1 (6 bases). V was clipped by 6 bases and J by 6 bases, with 21 bases between them. The CDR3 contains 15 residues. Germline CDR1 reads MNHEY; CDR2 reads SMNVEV (reference sequence). The CDR3 protein is CASSITYGQTVEQYF. In DNA, the CDR3 is TGTGCCAGCAGCATTACATACGGACAGACAGTCGAGCAGTACTTC.

Note on this clone: The same CDR3 can be traced to other DNA sequences in this sample. This rearrangement joins TRBV6-5 to TRBJ2-1; unclear D gene. V lost 2 bases and J 3 bases, leaving 5 bases between the germline ends. CDR1 and CDR2 (germline): MNHEY, SVGAGI. The CDR3 totals 13 residues. The CDR3 nucleotides read TGTGCCAGCAGTTACGGCGGCTACAATGAGCAGTTCTTC. It encodes CASSYGGYNEQFF.

The chain has TRBV1 and TRBJ2-1. TRBV1 is shown as a pseudogene. This CDR3 is built from 17 residues. The CDR3 reads CTSSPKPSGTDYNEQFF. DNA of the CDR3: TGCACCAGCAGCCCTAAGCCATCCGGGACCGACTACAATGAGCAGTTCTTC.

The chain joins TRBV7-6 to TRBJ1-4; 8 bases map to TRBD1. V dropped 2 bases and J dropped 6; count of bases not matched to a gene: 2. Germline values: CDR1 SGHVS, CDR2 FNYEAQ. The CDR3 length is 14 residues. As DNA, the CDR3 is TGTGCCAGCAGCTTAAACAGGGGGGATGAAAAACTGTTTTTT. Its protein is CASSLNRGDEKLFF.

The chain combines TRBV28 with TRBJ2-1; unclear D gene. In germline, CDR1 is MDHEN, CDR2 SYDVKM. Trimming left V 7 bases short and J 1 base short, with 5 bases between. The CDR3 contains 12 residues. The CDR3 here is CASKRSYNEQFF. The CDR3 DNA reads TGTGCCAGCAAAAGGTCCTACAATGAGCAGTTCTTC.

The V gene is TRBV7-9, the J gene TRBJ2-5; D is tentatively TRBD1 or TRBD2 (5 bases each). The V end was cut by 1 base, the J end by 2 bases, with 17 bases between. Per germline, CDR1 SEHNR and CDR2 FQNEAQ (reference sequence). The CDR3 runs 17 residues. CDR3 DNA: TGTGCCAGCAGCTTAGTCCGGGGACCCCTCCTACAAGAGACCCAGTACTTC. This encodes CASSLVRGPLLQETQYF.

V gene TRBV28 combines with J gene TRBJ2-1, with 11 bases fitting TRBD2. The CDR3 runs 16 residues. V lost 5 bases and J lost 10; bases outside the gene matches: 13. Looked up from germline, CDR1 is MDHEN and CDR2 is SYDVKM. CDR3: CASSPPGLAVTSEQFF. The CDR3 DNA sequence: TGTGCCAGCAGTCCTCCGGGACTAGCGGTAACGAGCGAGCAGTTCTTC.

The chain is built from TRBV7-8 and TRBJ2-7; D may be TRBD1 (6 bases). V was shortened by 9 bases and J by 0 bases, with 9 bases between the two germline ends. The CDR3 consists of 12 residues. The germline V gene has CDR1 SGHVS and CDR2 FQNEAQ. CDR3 in amino acids: CASTGFSYEQYF. The DNA of the CDR3 is TGTGCCAGTACAGGGTTCTCCTACGAGCAGTACTTC.